Listed below are T cell receptor beta chains from one sample, sequenced in a study of response to subunit inactivated influenza vaccine. Each CDR3 protein is one row after TCRdb ran MiXCR on the RT-PCR reads. The table has around 850,000 distinct CDR3 sequences, 15% to 20% seen once; the top ten hold 11%. Sequenced here: PBMCs from blood, sampled 4 to 6 days after vaccination. The receptors shown here come from a man over 45 who received an inactivated influenza vaccine. Both conserved end residues are part of each CDR3.

J gene,V gene,CDR3 protein
TRBJ2-7,TRBV4-2,CASSQGTGYAYEQYF
TRBJ2-1,TRBV20-1,CSARLAGAAGNEQFF
TRBJ1-5,TRBV20-1,CSAPQGGSSNQPQHF
TRBJ2-1,TRBV5-1,CASSPQGQGSNEQFF
TRBJ2-3,TRBV7-9,CASSSARYYPATDTQYF
TRBJ2-7,TRBV18,CASSPPSVARSGEQYF
TRBJ2-7,TRBV4-3,CASSHSASGGALSEQYF
TRBJ2-5,TRBV4-2,CASSPGRTSGIRETQYF
TRBJ1-1,TRBV28,CASRYYDGEAFF
TRBJ2-1,TRBV12-3/TRBV12-4,CASSFADEQFF
TRBJ2-7,TRBV28,CASSSRSTALYEQYF
TRBJ2-1,TRBV5-1,CASSSRWRDSYNEQFF
TRBJ2-1,TRBV20-1,CSAIPRDFLDEQFF
TRBJ2-6,TRBV2,CASSTGFSGANVLTF
TRBJ2-5,TRBV29-1,CSVGGGAGGWETQYF
TRBJ2-1,TRBV5-5,CASSLWGYNEQFF
TRBJ2-7,TRBV3-1,CASSRDAGTYEQYF
TRBJ2-4,TRBV6-1,CASRPGLAGTDIQYF
TRBJ1-3,TRBV12-3/TRBV12-4,CASSQTGGNTIYF
TRBJ2-1,TRBV3-1,CASSQKGVVMNEQFF
TRBJ2-7,TRBV30,CAWSPGGGAYEQYF
TRBJ1-2,TRBV6-1,CASSRLGDYGYTF
TRBJ1-1,TRBV14,CASSQAGGQPNTEAFF
TRBJ2-3,TRBV28,CASSPQGLALKTDTQYF
TRBJ2-7,TRBV10-3,CAISEGQTSYEQYF
TRBJ2-3,TRBV6-1,CASRKRPEDGTQYF
TRBJ2-1,TRBV4-3,CASSQDVQRGYNEQFF
TRBJ2-1,TRBV5-8,CASSPRTGRGGEQFF
TRBJ2-1,TRBV7-8,CASSLGLGLGRDNEQFF
TRBJ2-7,TRBV14,CASSPDRGTYEQYF
TRBJ2-1,TRBV6-1,CASTYIGTGSYNEQFF
TRBJ2-1,TRBV11-2,CASSSPLGTGANEQFF
TRBJ1-5,TRBV4-2,CASSQEQGYSNQPQHF
TRBJ2-1,TRBV7-3,CASSVTSGSAYNEQFF
TRBJ2-1,TRBV4-1,CASSQGTNEQFF
TRBJ2-6,TRBV7-7,CASSSQGGGANVLTF
TRBJ2-5,TRBV4-2,CASSLLSPGLQETQYF
TRBJ2-1,TRBV7-9,CASSFDVGVEALDEQFF
TRBJ1-5,TRBV6-2/TRBV6-3,CASSYVSPAQLTGSGNQPQHF
TRBJ2-5,TRBV5-1,CASSLEGGRQPQNF
TRBJ2-2,TRBV5-4,CASSWGLAGGTGELFF
TRBJ2-7,TRBV10-3,CAISVAGSYEQYF
TRBJ2-1,TRBV14,CASSQDLTAIDEQFF
TRBJ2-7,TRBV5-6,CASSLWWGTYEQYF
TRBJ2-5,TRBV6-1,CASIPRYQETQYF
TRBJ2-1,TRBV20-1,CSASIGGALGEQFF
TRBJ2-7,TRBV6-5,CASSYSSPRGYEQYF
TRBJ2-1,TRBV6-5,CASSTGYSYNEQFF
TRBJ2-1,TRBV20-1,CSAREGLAAYNEQFF
TRBJ2-4,TRBV18,CASSPPTGVTKNIQYF
TRBJ2-7,TRBV5-1,CASSLDGGGLSYEQYF
TRBJ2-3,TRBV10-3,CTISLVSPLAGWADTQYF
TRBJ2-7,TRBV20-1,CSARGGSGRSYEQYF
TRBJ1-2,TRBV21-1,CASSKRGRGRGYTF
TRBJ2-7,TRBV5-1,CASSPGQPRYEQYF
TRBJ2-2,TRBV12-3/TRBV12-4,CASSTPNTGELFF
TRBJ2-7,TRBV20-1,CSAQAGTSGFYEQYF
TRBJ2-1,TRBV12-3/TRBV12-4,CASSSHGGLNEQFF